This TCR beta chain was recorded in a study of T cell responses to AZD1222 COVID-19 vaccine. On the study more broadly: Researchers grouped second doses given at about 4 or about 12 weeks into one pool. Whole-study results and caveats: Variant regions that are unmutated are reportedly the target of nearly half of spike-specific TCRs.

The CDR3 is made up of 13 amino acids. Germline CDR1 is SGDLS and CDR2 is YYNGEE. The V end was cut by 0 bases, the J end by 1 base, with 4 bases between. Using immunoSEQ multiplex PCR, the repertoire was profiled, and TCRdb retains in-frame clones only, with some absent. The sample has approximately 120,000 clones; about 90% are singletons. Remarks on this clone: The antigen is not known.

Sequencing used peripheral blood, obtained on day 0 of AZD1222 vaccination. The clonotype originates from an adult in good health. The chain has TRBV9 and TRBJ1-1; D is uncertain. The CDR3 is CASSVGRNTEAFF. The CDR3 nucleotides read TGTGCCAGCAGCGTAGGCAGGAACACTGAAGCTTTCTTT.